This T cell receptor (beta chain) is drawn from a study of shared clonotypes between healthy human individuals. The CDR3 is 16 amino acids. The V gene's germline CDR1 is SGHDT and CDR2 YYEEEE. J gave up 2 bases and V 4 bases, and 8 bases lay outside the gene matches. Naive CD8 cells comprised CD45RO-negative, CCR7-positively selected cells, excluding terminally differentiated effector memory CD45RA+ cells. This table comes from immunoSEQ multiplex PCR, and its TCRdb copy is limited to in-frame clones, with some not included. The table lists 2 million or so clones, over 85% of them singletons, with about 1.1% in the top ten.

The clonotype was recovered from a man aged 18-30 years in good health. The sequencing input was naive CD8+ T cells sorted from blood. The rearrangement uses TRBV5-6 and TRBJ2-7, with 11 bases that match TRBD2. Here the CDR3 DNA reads TGTGCCAGCAGCCTTACGGGACTAGCGGTGACCTACGAGCAGTACTTC. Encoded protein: CASSLTGLAVTYEQYF.